These T cell receptor beta chains were read from a single sample in a study of blood T cell repertoires in COVID-19. Produced via immunoSEQ multiplex PCR; TCRdb's table is partial and in-frame only. The sample comprises 150,000 to 200,000 clones, over 80% of which are singletons, and around 5.1% rests with the top ten. Input material: PBMCs or T cells enriched from blood (not recorded which). Receptor source: a man between 65 and 80 years old who had been exposed to COVID-19. The CDR3 runs from the conserved cysteine through the conserved F or W. D genes are given only for firm matches. Clone size appears in some rows only: once, few, many, or a class for an expanded clone.

CDR3nt	CDR3aa	abundance	v_gene	j_gene	d_gene
TGTGCCAGCAGCGATCAGGGATCGGGACTAGAATTAGATACGCAGTATTTT	CASSDQGSGLELDTQYF	NA	TRBV11-3	TRBJ2-3	TRBD2
TGTGCCAGCAGCCCGGGACAGGGTAATGGCTACACCTTC	CASSPGQGNGYTF	NA	TRBV3-1/TRBV3-2	TRBJ1-2	TRBD1
TGTGCCAGCAGCCGCGCGGGAGGGGTTTCACCCCTCCACTTT	CASSRAGGVSPLHF	NA	TRBV14	TRBJ1-6	NA
TGTGCCAGCAGTTTGCGGGTACAGCCCCAGCATTTT	CASSLRVQPQHF	NA	TRBV28	TRBJ1-5	NA
TGCGCCAGCAGCTTTGGTGGAAGGGAGCTAGATACGCAGTATTTT	CASSFGGRELDTQYF	NA	TRBV5-1	TRBJ2-3	NA
TGTGCCGCCAGAGGTCCGGGCTACGAGCAGTACTTC	CAARGPGYEQYF	NA	TRBV7-9	TRBJ2-7	NA
TGCGCCAGCAGCTTGGATCACGGTAACTATGGCTACACCTTC	CASSLDHGNYGYTF	once	TRBV5-1	TRBJ1-2	NA
TGTGCCAGCAGCCCCGACTGGAAACCCACAGATACGCAGTATTTT	CASSPDWKPTDTQYF	NA	TRBV5-4	TRBJ2-3	NA
TGTGCCAGCAAGGAGGGAGCGAACACTGAAGCTTTCTTT	CASKEGANTEAFF	NA	TRBV2	TRBJ1-1	NA
TGTGCCAGTAGCATGGGGGCGACAGGTGGCTATGGCTACACCTTC	CASSMGATGGYGYTF	few	TRBV19	TRBJ1-2	NA
TGTGCCAGCACCCCGGGGGGGCTTTACAATGAGCAGTTCTTC	CASTPGGLYNEQFF	NA	TRBV3-1/TRBV3-2	TRBJ2-1	TRBD2
TGTGCCATCAGTGCGCGAGGGACTAGCGGGAGTCCGTTGGCAGGGGAGCTGTTTTTT	CAISARGTSGSPLAGELFF	NA	TRBV10-3	TRBJ2-2	TRBD2
TGTGCCAGTAGTGCCCCGGGACAGTCGAACACTGAAGCTTTCTTT	CASSAPGQSNTEAFF	NA	TRBV19	TRBJ1-1	TRBD1
TGCGCCAGCAGCTTGTCCGGGACTAGCGGGGAGACCCAGTACTTC	CASSLSGTSGETQYF	NA	TRBV5-1	TRBJ2-5	TRBD2
TGTGCCAGCAGCTTAGGGATAGCGGGAAGTGAGCAGTTCTTC	CASSLGIAGSEQFF	NA	TRBV7-2	TRBJ2-1	TRBD2
TGTGCCAGCAGCCAAGATTCACTAGCGGCCTTCACCGGGGAGCTGTTTTTT	CASSQDSLAAFTGELFF	NA	TRBV3-1/TRBV3-2	TRBJ2-2	TRBD2
TGCGCCAGCAGCTCAGACCAGGGTGTCTATGGCTACACCTTC	CASSSDQGVYGYTF	NA	TRBV5-1	TRBJ1-2	NA
TGTGCCAGCAGTCACAGGAGAACGTACTTC	CASSHRRTYF	NA	TRBV5-4	TRBJ2-7	NA
TGTGCCAGCCCATCGCAGCGGGAGACTGGGGAGACCCAGTACTTC	CASPSQRETGETQYF	NA	TRBV27	TRBJ2-5	TRBD2